A selection of T cell receptor beta chains follows, all from one sample in a study of T cell changes during pregnancy in multiple sclerosis. Assay: immunoSEQ multiplex PCR; the TCRdb copy retains only in-frame clones and omits some. Of roughly 87,000 clones in the sample, roughly 93% were seen once. Source: peripheral blood, taken in the third trimester of pregnancy. Receptors were obtained from a female donor in good health, enrolled as a control in a pregnancy study. The CDR3 runs from the conserved cysteine through the conserved F or W. The D gene is left open where the match is weak. Size tells how often a clone was seen (once, few, many) or the class of an expanded clone, and some rows leave it out.

clone size	V gene	J gene	D gene	CDR3 protein	CDR3 DNA
NA	TRBV2	TRBJ2-1	TRBD2	CASSASGSRNEQFF	TGTGCCAGCAGTGCTAGCGGTTCGCGCAATGAGCAGTTCTTC
NA	TRBV15	TRBJ2-6	TRBD1	CATSRVRGTYSGANVLTF	TGTGCCACCAGCAGAGTCAGGGGGACCTACTCTGGGGCCAACGTCCTGACTTTC
NA	TRBV2	TRBJ2-7	NA	CASSPRGNYEQYF	TGTGCCAGCAGCCCGCGGGGAAACTACGAGCAGTACTTC
NA	TRBV28	TRBJ2-7	TRBD1	CASSPLTGLGYEQYF	TGTGCCAGCAGTCCCTTGACAGGGCTGGGCTACGAGCAGTACTTC
NA	TRBV5-6	TRBJ1-1	NA	CASSLGTTGTEAFF	TGTGCCAGCAGCTTGGGCACCACGGGGACTGAAGCTTTCTTT
few	TRBV2	TRBJ1-5	NA	CASSDGTQHF	TGTGCCAGCAGTGACGGGACCCAGCATTTT
NA	TRBV7-2	TRBJ1-2	NA	CASSLAGYGYTF	TGTGCCAGCAGCTTAGCCGGCTATGGCTACACCTTC
few	TRBV16	TRBJ1-2	TRBD1	CASSLGGQGDGYTF	TGTGCCAGCAGCCTTGGGGGACAGGGAGATGGCTACACCTTC
NA	TRBV5-1	TRBJ2-1	TRBD1	CASSRQGPTDEQFF	TGCGCCAGCAGCAGACAGGGGCCCACTGATGAGCAGTTCTTC
NA	TRBV5-4	TRBJ1-3	TRBD1	CASSLRGGGDTIYF	TGTGCCAGCAGCTTGAGAGGGGGCGGGGACACCATATATTTT
NA	TRBV6-4	TRBJ1-2	NA	CASSEGGYGYTF	TGTGCCAGCAGTGAAGGAGGGTATGGCTACACCTTC
NA	TRBV6-1	TRBJ2-3	NA	CASTPSADTDTQYF	TGTGCCAGCACCCCCAGCGCAGACACAGATACGCAGTATTTT
NA	TRBV5-1	TRBJ2-4	TRBD1	CASSSGTGVRVQYF	TGCGCCAGCAGCTCTGGGACAGGGGTCAGGGTTCAGTACTTC
once	TRBV7-9	TRBJ2-7	TRBD1	CASSLLTGDNEQYF	TGTGCCAGCAGCCTGCTAACAGGGGACAACGAGCAGTACTTC
NA	TRBV5-6	TRBJ2-3	TRBD2	CASSWRLAGALDTDTQYF	TGTGCCAGCAGCTGGCGCCTAGCGGGGGCCCTAGACACAGATACGCAGTATTTT
NA	TRBV7-2	TRBJ1-3	NA	CASSLGTPSSGNTIYF	TGTGCCAGCAGCTTAGGAACACCCAGCTCTGGAAACACCATATATTTT
NA	TRBV5-1	TRBJ2-4	TRBD2	CASSLRRGASKNIQYF	TGCGCCAGCAGCTTGAGGCGGGGGGCTAGCAAAAACATTCAGTACTTC
NA	TRBV4-1	TRBJ2-7	NA	CASSQETSWSEQYF	TGCGCCAGCAGCCAAGAAACTAGCTGGAGCGAGCAGTACTTC
NA	TRBV5-1	TRBJ2-1	TRBD1	CASSLASGGGDEQFF	TGCGCCAGCAGCTTGGCATCAGGGGGCGGGGATGAGCAGTTCTTC
NA	TRBV10-3	TRBJ2-1	TRBD1	CAISHGQGRGEQFF	TGTGCCATCAGTCACGGACAGGGGCGCGGTGAGCAGTTCTTC
NA	TRBV19	TRBJ1-2	NA	CASSLDTYYGYTF	TGTGCCAGTAGTCTCGACACCTACTATGGCTACACCTTC
NA	TRBV28	TRBJ2-7	TRBD1	CASSFPGQAYEQYF	TGTGCCAGCAGTTTTCCGGGACAGGCCTACGAGCAGTACTTC
NA	TRBV28	TRBJ1-4	NA	CASTPLTGNRKKLFF	TGTGCCAGCACCCCCTTGACGGGGAATAGGAAAAAACTGTTTTTT
NA	TRBV7-2	TRBJ2-5	TRBD1	CASSPGGAGTQYF	TGTGCCAGCAGCCCAGGGGGCGCGGGGACCCAGTACTTC
few	TRBV6-6	TRBJ1-1	NA	CASSRTSPGFTEAFF	TGTGCCAGCAGCCGTACGAGTCCGGGGTTTACTGAAGCTTTCTTT
NA	TRBV5-1	TRBJ2-7	TRBD2	CASSSRTSGDEQYF	TGCGCCAGCAGCTCCCGGACTAGCGGGGACGAGCAGTACTTC
NA	TRBV11-2	TRBJ1-1	TRBD1	CASSLLQGKAFF	TGTGCCAGCAGCTTATTACAGGGGAAAGCTTTCTTT
NA	TRBV5-1	TRBJ2-7	TRBD2	CASSFVPPGGSYEQYF	TGCGCCAGCAGCTTTGTCCCGCCGGGAGGTTCCTACGAGCAGTACTTC
once	TRBV6-5	TRBJ2-7	NA	CASSSRVVGINEQYF	TGTGCCAGCAGCTCCAGGGTAGTCGGAATTAACGAGCAGTACTTC
NA	TRBV5-1	TRBJ1-5	NA	CASSLEGGVQPQHF	TGCGCCAGCAGCTTGGAGGGGGGGGTTCAGCCCCAGCATTTT
NA	TRBV15	TRBJ2-2	NA	CATSASRRAGELFF	TGTGCCACCAGCGCATCTCGACGGGCCGGGGAGCTGTTTTTT
NA	TRBV18	TRBJ2-1	TRBD2	CASSPPGGTSSFNEQFF	TGTGCCAGCTCACCACCCGGGGGGACTAGTTCATTCAATGAGCAGTTCTTC
NA	TRBV5-1	TRBJ2-5	TRBD2	CASSFTSAQETQYF	TGCGCCAGCAGCTTTACTAGCGCACAAGAGACCCAGTACTTC
NA	TRBV6-5	TRBJ2-1	TRBD1	CASRAQGASYNEQFF	TGTGCCAGCAGGGCACAGGGGGCCTCCTACAATGAGCAGTTCTTC
once	TRBV7-9	TRBJ2-5	NA	CASSLGVAQYF	TGTGCCAGCAGCTTAGGAGTGGCCCAGTACTTC